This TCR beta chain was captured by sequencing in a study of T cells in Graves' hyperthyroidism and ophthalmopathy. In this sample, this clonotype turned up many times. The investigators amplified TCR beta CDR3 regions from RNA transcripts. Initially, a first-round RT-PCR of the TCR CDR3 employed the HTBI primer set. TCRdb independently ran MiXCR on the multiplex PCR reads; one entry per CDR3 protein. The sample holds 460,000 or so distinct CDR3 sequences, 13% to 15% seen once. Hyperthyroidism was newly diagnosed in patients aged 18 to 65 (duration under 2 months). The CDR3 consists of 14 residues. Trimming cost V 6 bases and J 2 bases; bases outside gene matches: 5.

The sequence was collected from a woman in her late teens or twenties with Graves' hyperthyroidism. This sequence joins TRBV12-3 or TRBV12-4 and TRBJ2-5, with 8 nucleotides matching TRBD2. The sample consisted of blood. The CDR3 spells CASRLAERQETQYF. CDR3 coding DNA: TGTGCCAGCAGACTAGCGGAGAGACAAGAGACCCAGTACTTC.